This T cell receptor (beta chain) was retrieved from a study of blood T cell repertoires in COVID-19. Trimming shortened V by 3 bases and J by 4 bases, and 16 bases separated the two germline ends. Germline lookup yields CDR1 LNHDA and CDR2 SQIVND (reference sequence). This CDR3 spans 16 amino acids. Recovered status applied to Cohort 3 donors who had two consecutive negative PCRs. It also applied to those with clearance or with symptom resolution. Profiling relied on immunoSEQ multiplex PCR, and the TCRdb table lists in-frame clones only, not all of them. Of 250,000 to 300,000 clones listed, roughly nine tenths were seen once; the top ten hold approximately 1.5%.

Sequences were obtained from PBMCs or T cells enriched from blood (not recorded which). This clonotype was sampled from a middle-aged woman who had recovered from COVID-19. The rearrangement joins TRBV19 to TRBJ1-5; D unclear. The CDR3 is CASSIEGRVWNQPQHF. The CDR3 DNA follows: TGTGCCAGTAGTATCGAGGGTCGGGTCTGGAATCAGCCCCAGCATTTT. The variable domain in full, completed from reference TRBV19 and TRBJ1-5, reads DGGITQSPKYLFRKEGQNVTLSCEQNLNHDAMYWYRQDPGQGLRLIYYSQIVNDFQKGDIAEGYSVSREKKESFPLTVTSAQKNPTAFYLCASSIEGRVWNQPQHFGDGTRLSIL.